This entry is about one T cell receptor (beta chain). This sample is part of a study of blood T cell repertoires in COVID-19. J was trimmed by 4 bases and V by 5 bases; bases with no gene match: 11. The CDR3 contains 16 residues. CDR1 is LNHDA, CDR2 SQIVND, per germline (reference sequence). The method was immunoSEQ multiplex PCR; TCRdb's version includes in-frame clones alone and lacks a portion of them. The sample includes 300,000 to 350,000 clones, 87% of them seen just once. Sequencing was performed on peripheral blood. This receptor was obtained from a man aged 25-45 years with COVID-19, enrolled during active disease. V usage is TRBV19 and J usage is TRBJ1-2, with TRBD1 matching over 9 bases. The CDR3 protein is CASSPGPGQGSYGYTF. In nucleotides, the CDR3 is TGTGCCAGTAGTCCAGGGCCGGGACAGGGAAGCTATGGCTACACCTTC.